This T cell receptor (beta chain) was captured in a study of blood T cell repertoires in COVID-19. About the study: The origin of the acute and convalescent COVID-19 samples was the United States, Italy and Spain.

Produced via immunoSEQ multiplex PCR; TCRdb's table is partial and in-frame only. The data show hundreds of thousands of clones, with 83% seen just once and approximately 5% held by the top ten. The participants were between roughly 18 and 100 years old and came from about two dozen US areas. Clinical history reported by participants formed the basis on which cohorts were assigned. Someone with COVID-19 had been met by exposed participants within 2 weeks before study entry. Trimming removed 3 bases from V and 3 bases from J, with 12 bases in between. The CDR3 sequence is 15 residues long. Germline CDR1 reads SGDLS; CDR2 reads YYNGEE.

The chain carries TRBV9 and TRBJ2-2; TRBD1 is a possible D gene (6 bases). Sequencing input: PBMCs or T cells enriched from blood (not recorded which). The TCR sequence derives from a woman in her forties or fifties who had been exposed to COVID-19. Here the CDR3 reads CASSARQVHTGELFF. The CDR3 DNA follows: TGTGCCAGCAGCGCGCGACAGGTACACACCGGGGAGCTGTTTTTT.